These 19 T cell receptor beta chains came from one sample sequenced in a study of T cells in localized non-small cell lung cancer. TCRdb keeps only in-frame clones here, not all; method: immunoSEQ multiplex PCR. The data contain more than 8,000 clones, about 92% of them singletons. Sequenced here: peripheral blood, sampled before any cancer treatment. These receptors were taken from an older male donor with stage III squamous cell lung carcinoma.

V and J are TRBV9 and TRBJ2-1, with D possibly TRBD2 on 7 matching bases. In germline, CDR1 is SGDLS, CDR2 YYNGEE. V was pared by 4 bases and J by 2 bases, with 22 bases between. The CDR3 is 18 residues long. The CDR3: CASSLRSGGGGTYNEQFF. DNA for the CDR3: TGTGCCAGCAGCCTACGTAGCGGAGGGGGAGGGACCTACAATGAGCAGTTCTTC.

The chain uses TRBV5-1 and TRBJ1-4, with a tentative D call TRBD1 (5 bases). V lost 4 bases and J 3 bases, leaving 13 bases between the germline ends. The germline V gene has CDR1 SGHRS and CDR2 YFSETQ. The CDR3 is made up of 15 amino acids. The CDR3 sequence is CASSPRGISNEKLFF. CDR3 nucleotide sequence: TGCGCCAGCAGCCCGCGGGGGATCTCTAATGAAAAACTGTTTTTT.

The V gene is TRBV4-3, the J gene TRBJ2-2; 7 nucleotides match TRBD1. The CDR3 has 15 amino acids. Germline assignment: CDR1 LGHNA and CDR2 YSLEER. The junction had 7 bases not matched to a gene; V was cut back by 3 bases and J by 6 bases. The CDR3 sequence: CASSQSGQWAGELFF. The DNA for the CDR3 is TGCGCCAGCAGCCAGTCGGGACAGTGGGCCGGGGAGCTGTTTTTT.

This clone showed up just once. The V call is TRBV4-2, the J call TRBJ2-4, with 7 positions matching TRBD1. Looked up from germline, CDR1 is LGHNA and CDR2 is YNFKEQ. The junction had 4 bases not matched to a gene; V was cut back by 3 bases and J by 5 bases. This CDR3 contains 14 residues. This CDR3 is CASSQPGTENIQYF. Written as DNA, the CDR3 is TGTGCCAGCAGCCAGCCCGGGACAGAAAACATTCAGTACTTC.

This clone was detected only once. The J gene is TRBJ2-2, the V gene TRBV19; 13 bases map to TRBD2. Germline assignment: CDR1 LNHDA and CDR2 SQIVND (reference sequence). J gave up 2 bases and V 8 bases, and 8 bases lay outside the gene matches. The CDR3 consists of 17 residues. The CDR3: CASSGLAGAFNTGELFF. DNA of the CDR3: TGTGCCAGTTCCGGACTAGCGGGGGCCTTTAACACCGGGGAGCTGTTTTTT.

The chain employs TRBV6-6 and TRBJ2-7; D is unresolved. The CDR3 totals 14 residues. Looked up from germline, CDR1 is MNHNY and CDR2 is SVGAGI (reference sequence). Trimming removed 8 bases from V and 0 bases from J, with 14 bases in between. The CDR3 protein is CASFGERPSYEQYF. In DNA form, the CDR3 reads TGTGCCAGCTTCGGAGAACGCCCCTCCTACGAGCAGTACTTC.

The V call is TRBV29-1, the J call TRBJ2-1; 7 nucleotides align to TRBD2. The CDR3 totals 13 residues. V lost 6 bases and J lost 6; bases outside the gene matches: 8. Germline V gene sequence: CDR1 SQVTM, CDR2 ANQGSEA. CDR3 amino acids: CSVGLGSGNEQFF. The CDR3 DNA is TGCAGCGTAGGACTAGGATCCGGCAATGAGCAGTTCTTC.

The chain combines TRBV7-9 with TRBJ1-1, with D maybe TRBD1 (5 bases). This CDR3 is built from 17 residues. Trimming stripped 1 base from V and 0 bases from J, with 15 bases between. The germline V gene has CDR1 SEHNR and CDR2 FQNEAQ (reference sequence). CDR3 protein: CASSLGGSGLMNTEAFF. The CDR3 nucleotides are TGTGCCAGCAGCTTAGGGGGATCGGGACTTATGAACACTGAAGCTTTCTTT. Complete variable domain (other parts from reference TRBV7-9 and TRBJ1-1): DTGVSQNPRHKITKRGQNVTFRCDPISEHNRLYWYRQTLGQGPEFLTYFQNEAQLEKSRLLSDRFSAERPKGSFSTLEIQRTEQGDSAMYLCASSLGGSGLMNTEAFFGQGTRLTVV.

The chain couples TRBV28 to TRBJ2-7; 7 bases align to TRBD2. The germline V gene has CDR1 MDHEN and CDR2 SYDVKM. The CDR3 totals 18 residues. After removal of 4 bases from V and 5 bases from J, the junction contained 20 bases not matched to a gene. The CDR3 here is CASSSHLRLARAWDEQYF. Written as DNA, the CDR3 is TGTGCCAGCAGTTCCCATCTTCGACTAGCTCGGGCTTGGGACGAGCAGTACTTC.

The chain combines TRBV5-1 with TRBJ2-5, with a tentative D call TRBD2 (5 bases). Germline lookup yields CDR1 SGHRS and CDR2 YFSETQ. CDR3 size: 14 residues. V was pared by 0 bases and J by 5 bases, with 11 bases between. The CDR3 loop is CASSLGGERETQYF. CDR3 DNA: TGCGCCAGCAGCTTGGGGGGAGAGCGGGAGACCCAGTACTTC.

The chain couples TRBV14 to TRBJ1-2; D is ambiguous. The CDR3 consists of 15 residues. Trimming removed 2 bases at V and 2 bases at J, with 12 bases between. The V gene's germline CDR1 is SGHDN and CDR2 FVKESK. The CDR3 sequence: CASSQNWADNYGYTF. CDR3 in DNA: TGTGCCAGCAGCCAAAACTGGGCAGACAACTATGGCTACACCTTC.

The CDR3 sequence is CASSSETGVRGQPQHF. Here the CDR3 DNA reads TGTGCCAGCAGTTCAGAGACAGGGGTACGCGGTCAGCCCCAGCATTTT. The chain joins TRBV28 to TRBJ1-5; 8 bases match TRBD1. Germline V lookup: CDR1 MDHEN, CDR2 SYDVKM. The CDR3 contains 16 residues. V lost 4 bases, J lost 6 bases, and 11 bases stayed unmatched.

V gene TRBV5-1 combines with J gene TRBJ2-6; D is ambiguous. Germline V gene sequence: CDR1 SGHRS, CDR2 YFSETQ. The CDR3 covers 13 residues. V lost 4 bases to trimming and J lost 2 bases, with 4 bases between them. In DNA, the CDR3 is TGCGCCAGCAGCCCCCCTGGGGCCAACGTCCTGACTTTC. Protein sequence: CASSPPGANVLTF.

The gene calls are TRBV19 and TRBJ2-2; D gene unclear. The germline V gene encodes CDR1 LNHDA and CDR2 SQIVND (reference sequence). Trimming took 3 bases from V and 4 from J, leaving 9 bases between them. The CDR3 spans 14 residues. This CDR3 is CASSMQGGTGELFF. The CDR3 region has the DNA TGTGCCAGTAGTATGCAAGGCGGCACCGGGGAGCTGTTTTTT.

The chain has TRBV18 and TRBJ2-1; TRBD1 agrees at 8 bases. CDR1 KGHSH and CDR2 LQKENI come from the germline V gene. J gave up 7 bases and V 0 bases, and 14 bases lay outside the gene matches. The CDR3 sequence is 18 residues long. Written as DNA, the CDR3 is TGTGCCAGCTCACCACCGATTCGCATCCAGGGGGCTTTGAATGAGCAGTTCTTC. It encodes CASSPPIRIQGALNEQFF.

This clone was observed once. This chain links TRBV4-1 with TRBJ2-3; 16 nucleotides agree with TRBD2. The J segment lost 1 base and the V segment lost 7 bases, leaving 2 bases of the junction unmatched. This CDR3 region has 16 residues. Looked up from germline, CDR1 is MGHRA and CDR2 is YSYEKL. In DNA form, the CDR3 reads TGCGCCAGCAAGGGACTAGCGGGGGGGGGCACAGATACGCAGTATTTT. Its translation: CASKGLAGGGTDTQYF.

This sequence joins TRBV5-1 and TRBJ2-3; D could derive from TRBD1 or TRBD2 (6 bases each). V lost 0 bases to trimming and J lost 4 bases, with 9 bases between them. CDR3 length: 14 amino acids. Germline V lookup: CDR1 SGHRS, CDR2 YFSETQ. The CDR3 region is CASSLGGAADTQYF. CDR3 nucleotide sequence: TGCGCCAGCAGCTTGGGGGGGGCCGCAGATACGCAGTATTTT.

This clone showed up just once. At one of its ends the junction is not consistent with the germline gene, which may arise from a read error. The CDR3 DNA sequence: TGTGCCATCAATTCTCAACTAGCGGGGCCTTCTAAGTTC. It encodes CAINSQLAGPSKF. The chain joins TRBV10-3 to TRBJ2-7, with 10 nucleotides matching TRBD2. The germline V gene encodes CDR1 ENHRY and CDR2 SYGVKD. This CDR3 spans 13 amino acids.

The chain has TRBV6-5 and TRBJ1-2; D is undetermined. The germline V gene has CDR1 MNHEY and CDR2 SVGAGI. Trimming removed 0 bases from V and 3 bases from J, with 8 bases in between. The CDR3 sequence is 14 residues long. In nucleotides, the CDR3 is TGTGCCAGCAGTTACTCGGACGGTGACTATGGCTACACCTTC. It specifies CASSYSDGDYGYTF.